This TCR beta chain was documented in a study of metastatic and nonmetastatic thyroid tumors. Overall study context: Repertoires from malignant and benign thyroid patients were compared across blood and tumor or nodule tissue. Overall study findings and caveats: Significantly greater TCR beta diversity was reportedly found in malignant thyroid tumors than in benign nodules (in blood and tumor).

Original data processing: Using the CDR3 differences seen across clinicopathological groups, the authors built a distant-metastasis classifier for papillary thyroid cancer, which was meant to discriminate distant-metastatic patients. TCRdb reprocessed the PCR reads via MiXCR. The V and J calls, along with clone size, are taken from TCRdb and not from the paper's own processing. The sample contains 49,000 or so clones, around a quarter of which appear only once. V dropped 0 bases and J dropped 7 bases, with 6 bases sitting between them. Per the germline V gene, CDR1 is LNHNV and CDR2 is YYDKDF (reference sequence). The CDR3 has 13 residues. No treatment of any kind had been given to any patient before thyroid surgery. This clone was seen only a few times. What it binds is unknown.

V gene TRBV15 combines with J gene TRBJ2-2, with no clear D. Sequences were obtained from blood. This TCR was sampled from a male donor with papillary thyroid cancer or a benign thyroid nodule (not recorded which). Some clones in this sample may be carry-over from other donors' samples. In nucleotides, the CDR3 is TGTGCCACCAGCAGAGAGATCGGCGGGGAGCTGTTTTTT. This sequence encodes CATSREIGGELFF. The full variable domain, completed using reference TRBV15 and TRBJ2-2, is DAMVIQNPRYQVTQFGKPVTLSCSQTLNHNVMYWYQQKSSQAPKLLFHYYDKDFNNEADTPDNFQSRRPNTSFCFLDIRSPGLGDTAMYLCATSREIGGELFFGEGSRLTVL.